Listed below are T cell receptor beta chains from one sample, sequenced in a study of T cells in Graves' hyperthyroidism and ophthalmopathy. Using its own MiXCR run on the multiplex PCR reads, TCRdb lists one record per CDR3 protein. The table records about 700,000 distinct CDR3 sequences, 13% to 15% of them present only once. Input material: blood. The receptors shown here come from a woman younger than 30 with Graves' hyperthyroidism. Each CDR3 is given with its conserved first and last residue. The D gene is left open where the match is weak. A row's size may be missing; if present it is once, few, many or a size class.

.	TRBV30	TRBJ1-6	many	12	CAWSVRGSPLHF	TGTGCCTGGAGTGTACGAGGATCACCCCTCCACTTT
TRBD2	TRBV7-2	TRBJ2-7	.	15	CASSPASGSSYEQYF	TGCGCCAGCAGCCCTGCTAGCGGAAGCTCCTACGAGCAGTACTTC
TRBD1	TRBV12-3/TRBV12-4	TRBJ2-1	.	13	CASSWDSYNERFF	TGTGCCAGCAGTTGGGACAGCTACAATGAGCGGTTCTTC
.	TRBV6-5	TRBJ2-1	few	13	CASNKKGLDEQFF	TGTGCCAGCAACAAGAAGGGTCTCGATGAGCAGTTCTTC
.	TRBV5-1	TRBJ1-2	many	12	CASSLDTRGYTF	TGCGCCAGCAGCTTGGATACCAGGGGCTACACCTTC
TRBD2	TRBV6-1	TRBJ2-2	many	16	CASSDGLVANTGELFF	TGTGCCAGCAGTGATGGACTAGTTGCGAACACCGGGGAGCTGTTTTTT
TRBD2	TRBV28	TRBJ2-3	.	20	CASSRSAGGPYRTSTDTQYF	TGTGCCAGCAGTCGGTCAGCGGGAGGCCCCTACAGAACTAGCACAGATACGCAGTATTTT
.	TRBV28	TRBJ1-1	many	17	CASSPFGEKLSNTEAFF	TGTGCCAGCAGCCCGTTCGGGGAGAAACTTAGCAACACTGAAGCTTTCTTT
.	TRBV24-1	TRBJ2-7	few	16	CATSDHTSLSRHGQYF	TGTGCCACCAGTGATCACACCTCTTTGTCCAGGCACGGGCAGTACTTC
.	TRBV6-1	TRBJ2-5	.	14	CASKVAHSKETQYF	TGTGCCAGCAAGGTGGCCCATTCGAAGGAGACCCAGTACTTC
.	TRBV2	TRBJ2-7	many	15	CASRGRELVPYEQYF	TGTGCCAGCAGAGGACGGGAACTAGTGCCCTACGAGCAGTACTTC
.	TRBV13	TRBJ1-6	.	14	CASSPLMTNSPLHF	TGTGCCAGCAGCCCCTTGATGACTAATTCACCCCTCCACTTT
.	TRBV19	TRBJ2-3	.	14	CASRIGFDTDTQYF	TGTGCCAGTAGGATAGGGTTCGACACAGATACGCAGTATTTT
.	TRBV7-9	TRBJ1-1	.	13	CASSFGARAEAFF	TGTGCCAGCAGCTTCGGGGCGCGGGCTGAAGCTTTCTTT
.	TRBV15	TRBJ1-5	few	17	CATSRGFGREGGQPQHF	TGTGCCACCAGCAGAGGGTTCGGCAGGGAAGGGGGTCAGCCCCAGCATTTT
.	TRBV12-3/TRBV12-4	TRBJ1-3	.	17	CASSFLTVGFSGNTIYF	TGTGCCAGCAGTTTCCTCACGGTCGGATTCTCTGGAAACACCATATATTTT
.	TRBV30	TRBJ2-7	few	17	CAWNSGSDSIISYEQYF	TGTGCCTGGAATTCGGGGTCGGACAGCATTATATCCTACGAGCAGTACTTC
TRBD1	TRBV12-3/TRBV12-4	TRBJ2-2	many	13	CASSRDSPGELFF	TGTGCCAGCAGTAGGGACAGCCCCGGGGAGCTGTTTTTT
.	TRBV27	TRBJ1-1	.	16	CASTTRGGGLWTEAFF	TGTGCCAGCACAACACGGGGGGGGGGGCTTTGGACTGAAGCTTTCTTT
.	TRBV7-9	TRBJ2-2	many	16	CASSLGLLADAGELFF	TGTGCCAGCAGCTTAGGTCTGCTCGCCGACGCCGGGGAGCTGTTTTTT
.	TRBV12-3/TRBV12-4	TRBJ1-5	many	13	CASSLRDNQPQHF	TGTGCCAGCAGTTTAAGAGACAATCAGCCCCAGCATTTT
.	TRBV28	TRBJ1-2	.	13	CAVHLQGNYGYTF	TGTGCCGTACACCTCCAAGGGAACTATGGCTACACCTTC
TRBD1	TRBV28	TRBJ2-2	few	14	CASSGGTGYRELFF	TGTGCCAGCAGTGGGGGGACAGGGTACCGGGAGCTGTTTTTT
TRBD1	TRBV15	TRBJ1-4	few	14	CATSSGQGEEKLFF	TGTGCCACCAGCAGCGGACAGGGTGAAGAAAAACTGTTTTTT
.	TRBV18	TRBJ2-1	few	12	CASSPPDREQFF	TGTGCCAGCTCACCACCGGATAGAGAGCAGTTCTTC
.	TRBV12-3/TRBV12-4	TRBJ1-1	many	14	CASSRRQGGTDAFF	TGTGCCAGCAGTCGTCGGCAGGGAGGCACTGACGCTTTCTTT
.	TRBV11-3	TRBJ1-2	.	14	CASSFWGLSYGYTF	TGTGCCAGCAGCTTTTGGGGGCTTAGCTATGGCTACACCTTC
.	TRBV4-1	TRBJ2-7	many	14	CASSLHLTGYEQYF	TGCGCCAGCAGTCTCCACTTAACAGGCTACGAGCAGTACTTC
.	TRBV11-2	TRBJ2-1	.	16	CASSDPVGPAGNEQFF	TGTGCCAGCAGCGACCCGGTCGGACCGGCTGGTAATGAGCAGTTCTTC
.	TRBV6-5	TRBJ2-2	.	13	CASRYQNTGELFF	TGTGCCAGCAGATACCAGAACACCGGGGAGCTGTTTTTT
TRBD2	TRBV5-5	TRBJ2-2	many	16	CASRVLAGGFTGELFF	TGTGCCAGCAGGGTACTAGCGGGCGGCTTCACCGGGGAGCTGTTTTTT
TRBD2	TRBV11-2	TRBJ2-1	many	16	CASSQRAQRGGNEQFF	TGTGCCAGCAGCCAAAGGGCGCAGCGGGGCGGTAATGAGCAGTTCTTC
TRBD2	TRBV28	TRBJ2-7	.	18	CASSGSPGGRGVVYEQYF	TGTGCCAGCAGCGGAAGCCCTGGGGGACGGGGGGTCGTATACGAGCAGTACTTC
.	TRBV6-6	TRBJ2-7	many	13	CASSYSTAYEQYF	TGTGCCAGCAGTTACTCGACAGCCTACGAGCAGTACTTC
.	TRBV7-3	TRBJ1-1	many	13	CASAIWKNTEAFF	TGTGCCAGCGCTATTTGGAAGAACACTGAAGCTTTCTTT
TRBD1	TRBV7-2	TRBJ2-7	.	17	CASSLAGFGTGGDEQYF	TGTGCCAGCAGCTTAGCCGGGTTTGGGACAGGGGGCGACGAGCAGTACTTC
TRBD2	TRBV28	TRBJ2-5	.	17	CASSYPRTSGRGETQYF	TGTGCCAGCAGTTACCCTAGGACTAGCGGGAGAGGGGAGACTCAGTACTTC
.	TRBV6-2/TRBV6-3	TRBJ1-1	many	14	CASSLGDLITEAFF	TGTGCCAGCAGCCTGGGAGACTTGATCACTGAAGCTTTCTTT
TRBD1	TRBV7-8	TRBJ2-5	.	15	CASSPIGQGVETQYF	TGTGCCAGCAGCCCGATCGGACAGGGGGTTGAGACCCAGTACTTC